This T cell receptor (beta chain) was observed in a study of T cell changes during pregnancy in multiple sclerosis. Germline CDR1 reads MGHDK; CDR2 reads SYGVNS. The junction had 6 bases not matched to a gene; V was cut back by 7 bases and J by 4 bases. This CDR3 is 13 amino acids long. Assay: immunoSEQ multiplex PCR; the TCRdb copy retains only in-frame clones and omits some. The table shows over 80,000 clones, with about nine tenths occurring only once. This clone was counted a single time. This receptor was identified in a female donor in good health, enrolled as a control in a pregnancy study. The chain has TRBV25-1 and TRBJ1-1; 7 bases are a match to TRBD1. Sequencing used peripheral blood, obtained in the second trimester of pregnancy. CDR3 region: CASNRQGSTEAFF. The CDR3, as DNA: TGTGCCAGCAACAGACAGGGAAGCACTGAAGCTTTCTTT. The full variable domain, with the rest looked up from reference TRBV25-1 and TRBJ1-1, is EADIYQTPRYLVIGTGKKITLECSQTMGHDKMYWYQQDPGMELHLIHYSYGVNSTEKGDLSSESTVSRIRTEHFPLTLESARPSHTSQYLCASNRQGSTEAFFGQGTRLTVV.